This T cell receptor beta chain was captured by sequencing in a study of blood T cells in healthy people across ages. With respect to this clonotype: At one end, the junction sequence differs from germline, possibly due to a read error.

Then a second PCR, running roughly 7 to 11 cycles, was carried out with a sample-barcoded 5' primer and a J-beta primer mix. A template-switch adaptor with 12 random nucleotides tagged each cDNA molecule. MiXCR, applied by TCRdb to the 5' RACE reads, yields one record per CDR3 protein. Among approximately 780,000 distinct CDR3 sequences, roughly 24% were seen once, and the ten largest hold about 3%. The germline V gene encodes CDR1 DFQATT and CDR2 SNEGSKA (reference sequence). This CDR3 has 15 amino acids. This sample was also put to use in a study of T cells of mothers and their children. That report adds: Overlap measured in related mother-child pairs was slightly, non-significantly higher than in unrelated pairs.

This chain joins TRBV20-1 and TRBJ2-5; TRBD2 matches 7 bases. This receptor was taken from a boy aged 10-17 years in good health. The sample taken for sequencing was blood. CDR3 residues: CSATRAGDNYNELFF. CDR3 sequence (DNA): TGCAGTGCTACGAGGGCGGGAGACAACTACAATGAGCTGTTCTTC.